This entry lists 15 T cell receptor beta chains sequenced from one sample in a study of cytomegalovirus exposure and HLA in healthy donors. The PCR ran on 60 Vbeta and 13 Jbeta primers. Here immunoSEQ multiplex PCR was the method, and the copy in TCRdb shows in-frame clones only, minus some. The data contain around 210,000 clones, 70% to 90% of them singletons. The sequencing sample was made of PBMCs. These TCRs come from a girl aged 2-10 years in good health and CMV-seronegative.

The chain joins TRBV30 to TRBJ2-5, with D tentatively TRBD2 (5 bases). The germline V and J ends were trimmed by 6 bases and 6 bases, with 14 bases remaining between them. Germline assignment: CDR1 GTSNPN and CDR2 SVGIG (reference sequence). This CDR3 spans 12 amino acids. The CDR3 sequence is CACGESRKTQYF. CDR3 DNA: TGTGCCTGTGGGGAGAGTAGGAAGACCCAGTACTTC.

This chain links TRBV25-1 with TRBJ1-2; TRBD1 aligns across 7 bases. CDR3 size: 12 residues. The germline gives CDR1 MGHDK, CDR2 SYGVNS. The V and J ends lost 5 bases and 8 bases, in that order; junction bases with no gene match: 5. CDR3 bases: TGTGCCAGCAGTTTCAGGGGGGAGGGCTACACCTTC. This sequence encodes CASSFRGEGYTF.

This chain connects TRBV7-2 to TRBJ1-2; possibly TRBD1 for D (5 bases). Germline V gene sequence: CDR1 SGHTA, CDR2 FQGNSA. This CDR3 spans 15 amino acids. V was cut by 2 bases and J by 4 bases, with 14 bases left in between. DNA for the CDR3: TGTGCCAGCAGCTTAAAAGCAGGGCACCTCTATGGCTACACCTTC. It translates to CASSLKAGHLYGYTF.

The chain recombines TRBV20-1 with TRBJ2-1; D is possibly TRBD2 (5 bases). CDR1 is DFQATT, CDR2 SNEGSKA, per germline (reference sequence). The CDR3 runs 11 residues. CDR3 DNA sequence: TGCAGGGCCCATGGAGGCAATGAGCAGTTCTTC. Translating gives CRAHGGNEQFF.

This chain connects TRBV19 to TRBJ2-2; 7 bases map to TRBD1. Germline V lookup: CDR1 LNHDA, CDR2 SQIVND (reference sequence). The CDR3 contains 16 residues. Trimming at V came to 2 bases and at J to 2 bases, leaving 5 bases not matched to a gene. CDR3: CASSISDRVNTGELFF. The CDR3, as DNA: TGTGCCAGTAGTATAAGCGACAGGGTTAACACCGGGGAGCTGTTTTTT.

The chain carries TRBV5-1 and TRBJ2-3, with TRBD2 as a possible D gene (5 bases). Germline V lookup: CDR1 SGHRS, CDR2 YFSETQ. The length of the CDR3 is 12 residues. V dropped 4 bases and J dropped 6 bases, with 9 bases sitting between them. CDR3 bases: TGCGCCAGCAGCCCAACTAGTGATACGCAGTATTTT. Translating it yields CASSPTSDTQYF.

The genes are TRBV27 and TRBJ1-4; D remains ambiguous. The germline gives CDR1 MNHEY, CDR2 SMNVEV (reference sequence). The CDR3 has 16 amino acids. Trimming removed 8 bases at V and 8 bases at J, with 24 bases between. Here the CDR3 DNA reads TGTGCCAGCTCAGTGAGTTCAGGCGTTGTTCGGGAAAAACTGTTTTTT. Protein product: CASSVSSGVVREKLFF.

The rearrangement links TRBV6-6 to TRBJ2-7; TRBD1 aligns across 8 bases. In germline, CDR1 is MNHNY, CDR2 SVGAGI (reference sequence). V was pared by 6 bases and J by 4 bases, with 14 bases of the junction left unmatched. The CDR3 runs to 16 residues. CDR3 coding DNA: TGTGCCAGCAGACCCCTCCGGGACAGGCCTTCTTACGAGCAGTACTTC. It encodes CASRPLRDRPSYEQYF.

The CDR3 is CASSFTGNTEAFF. CDR3 in DNA: TGTGCCAGCAGCTTTACAGGGAACACTGAAGCTTTCTTT. The chain links TRBV7-9 to TRBJ1-1, with D possibly matching TRBD1 (5 bases). Germline V gene lookup returns CDR1 SEHNR and CDR2 FQNEAQ (reference sequence). The length of the CDR3 is 13 residues. Trimming stripped 3 bases from V and 1 base from J, with 6 bases between.

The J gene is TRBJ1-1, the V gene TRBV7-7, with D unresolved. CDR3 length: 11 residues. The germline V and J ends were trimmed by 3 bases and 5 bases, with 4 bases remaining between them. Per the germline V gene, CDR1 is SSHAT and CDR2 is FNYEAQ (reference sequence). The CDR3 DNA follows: TGTGCCAGCAGCTTGAGTACTGAAGCTTTCTTT. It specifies CASSLSTEAFF.

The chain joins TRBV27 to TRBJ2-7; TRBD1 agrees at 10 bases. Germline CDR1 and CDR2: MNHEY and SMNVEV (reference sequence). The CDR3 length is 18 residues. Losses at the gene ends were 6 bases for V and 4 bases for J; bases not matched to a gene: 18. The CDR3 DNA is TGTGCCAGCAGGGGGAAAGGACAGGGGGTTATTCCACCTTACGAGCAGTACTTC. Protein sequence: CASRGKGQGVIPPYEQYF.

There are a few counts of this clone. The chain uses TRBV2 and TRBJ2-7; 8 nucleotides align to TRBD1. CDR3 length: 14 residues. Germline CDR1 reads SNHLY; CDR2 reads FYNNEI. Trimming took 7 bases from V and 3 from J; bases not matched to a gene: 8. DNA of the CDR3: TGTGCCAGCACCAGGGGACAGGTCCTCTACGAGCAGTACTTC. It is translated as CASTRGQVLYEQYF. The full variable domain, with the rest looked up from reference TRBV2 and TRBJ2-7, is EPEVTQTPSHQVTQMGQEVILRCVPISNHLYFYWYRQILGQKVEFLVSFYNNEISEKSEIFDDQFSVERPDGSNFTLKIRSTKLEDSAMYFCASTRGQVLYEQYFGPGTRLTVT.

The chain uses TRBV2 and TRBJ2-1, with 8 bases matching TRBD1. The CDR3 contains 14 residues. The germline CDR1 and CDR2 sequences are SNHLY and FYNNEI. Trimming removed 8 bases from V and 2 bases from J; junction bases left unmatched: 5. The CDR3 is CASSKDRAYNEQFF. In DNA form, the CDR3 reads TGTGCCAGCTCAAAGGACAGGGCCTACAATGAGCAGTTCTTC.

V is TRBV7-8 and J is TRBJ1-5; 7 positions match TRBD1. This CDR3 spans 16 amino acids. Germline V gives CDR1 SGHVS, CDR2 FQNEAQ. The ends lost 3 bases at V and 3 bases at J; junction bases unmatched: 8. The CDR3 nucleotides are TGTGCCAGCAGCTTGGGACAGACAGTCCTCAATCAGCCCCAGCATTTT. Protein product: CASSLGQTVLNQPQHF.

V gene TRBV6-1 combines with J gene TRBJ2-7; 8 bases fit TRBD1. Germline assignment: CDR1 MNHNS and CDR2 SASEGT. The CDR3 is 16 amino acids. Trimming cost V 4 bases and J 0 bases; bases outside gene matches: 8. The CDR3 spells CASSGIQGVGSYEQYF. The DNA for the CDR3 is TGTGCCAGCAGTGGGATACAGGGGGTAGGCTCCTACGAGCAGTACTTC.